Sequencing of this TCR beta chain was carried out in a study of cytomegalovirus exposure and HLA in healthy donors. As regards this clone: Its matching antigen is unknown.

Study conclusions and caveats: Sequence variants that were highly shared formed a cluster that was likely a sequencing artifact. Excluded were some V segments that proved indistinguishable, including TRBV6-2 and TRBV6-3. In a later analysis, DRB1 alleles had the most associated TCRs; HLA-C alleles the fewest. HLA alleles were associated with roughly 17,000 TCR beta sequences in a later analysis at 0.05 false discovery rate.

Researchers ran the PCR with 60 Vbeta and 13 Jbeta primers. Profiling relied on immunoSEQ multiplex PCR, and the TCRdb table lists in-frame clones only, not all of them. The table has 100,000 to 150,000 clones, more than 9% seen once; the top ten hold about 4.7%. The germline V gene encodes CDR1 SQVTM and CDR2 ANQGSEA. This CDR3 contains 15 residues. The ends were cut back, 3 bases at V and 4 bases at J, with 18 bases in the middle. The sequenced sample was PBMCs. This sequence originates from a woman aged 18 to 35 in good health and CMV-seropositive. The chain joins TRBV29-1 to TRBJ1-2; D may be TRBD1 (6 bases). This CDR3 reads CSVDADSLIFYGYTF. In DNA form, the CDR3 reads TGCAGCGTTGACGCGGACAGCCTAATTTTCTATGGCTACACCTTC.